Below are 4 T cell receptor beta chains sequenced from a single sample in a study of blood T cell repertoires in COVID-19. Profiling relied on immunoSEQ multiplex PCR, and the TCRdb table lists in-frame clones only, not all of them. The repertoire holds 200,000 to 250,000 clones, with over 80% as singletons. The material sequenced was PBMCs or T cells enriched from blood (not recorded which). These receptors all come from a woman in her thirties or forties who had recovered from COVID-19.

This clone was detected only once. The V and J genes are TRBV4-1 and TRBJ2-2; D perhaps matches TRBD2 (6 bases). The CDR3 loop spans 16 amino acids. Germline V gene lookup returns CDR1 MGHRA and CDR2 YSYEKL. Trimming pared 4 bases from V and 2 bases from J, leaving 14 bases between. The CDR3 region is CASSPREVPNTGELFF. Here the CDR3 DNA reads TGCGCCAGCAGCCCGAGGGAGGTCCCCAACACCGGGGAGCTGTTTTTT.

This chain joins TRBV7-3 and TRBJ1-2, with D tentatively TRBD1 (6 bases). Germline V gene sequence: CDR1 SGHTA, CDR2 FQGTGA. The CDR3 sequence is 17 residues long. Trimming removed 5 bases from V and 2 bases from J, with 21 bases in between. The CDR3 region has the DNA TGTGCCAGCAGCACCCCGGCAGGGTGGACAGCGAACTATGGCTACACCTTC. Its protein is CASSTPAGWTANYGYTF.

The rearrangement uses TRBV29-1 and TRBJ2-3; D not resolved. The CDR3 is 13 residues long. From germline, CDR1 is SQVTM and CDR2 ANQGSEA. V lost 0 bases to trimming and J lost 2 bases, with 6 bases between them. The CDR3 region is CSVEDRNTDTQYF. DNA of the CDR3: TGCAGCGTTGAAGACAGAAACACAGATACGCAGTATTTT.

In nucleotides, the CDR3 is TGTGCCAGCAGACCTAGCGGGAGTCGGGATACGCAGTATTTT. This translates into CASRPSGSRDTQYF. The chain combines TRBV6-5 with TRBJ2-3; 10 positions agree with TRBD2. J gave up 6 bases and V 6 bases, and 6 bases lay outside the gene matches. Germline-derived CDR1 and CDR2 are MNHEY and SVGAGI. The CDR3 covers 14 residues.